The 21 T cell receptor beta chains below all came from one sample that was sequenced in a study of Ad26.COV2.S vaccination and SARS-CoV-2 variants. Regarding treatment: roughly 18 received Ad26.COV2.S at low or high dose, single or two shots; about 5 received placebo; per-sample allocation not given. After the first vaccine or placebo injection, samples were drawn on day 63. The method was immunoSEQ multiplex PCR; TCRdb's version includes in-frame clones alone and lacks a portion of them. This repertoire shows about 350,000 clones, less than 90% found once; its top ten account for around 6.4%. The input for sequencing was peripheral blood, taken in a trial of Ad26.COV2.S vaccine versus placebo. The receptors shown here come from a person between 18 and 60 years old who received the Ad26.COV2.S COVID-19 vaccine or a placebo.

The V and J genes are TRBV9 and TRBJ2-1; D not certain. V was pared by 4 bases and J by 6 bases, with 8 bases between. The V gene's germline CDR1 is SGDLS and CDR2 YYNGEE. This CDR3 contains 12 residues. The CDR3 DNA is TGTGCCAGCAGCTCCTCACGCAATGAGCAGTTCTTC. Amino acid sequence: CASSSSRNEQFF.

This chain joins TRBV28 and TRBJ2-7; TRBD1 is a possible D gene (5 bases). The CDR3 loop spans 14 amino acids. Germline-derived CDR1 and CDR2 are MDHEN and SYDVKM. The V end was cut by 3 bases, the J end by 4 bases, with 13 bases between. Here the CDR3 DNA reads TGTGCCAGCAGTTTCACTGCCCGACAGTACGAGCAGTACTTC. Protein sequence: CASSFTARQYEQYF.

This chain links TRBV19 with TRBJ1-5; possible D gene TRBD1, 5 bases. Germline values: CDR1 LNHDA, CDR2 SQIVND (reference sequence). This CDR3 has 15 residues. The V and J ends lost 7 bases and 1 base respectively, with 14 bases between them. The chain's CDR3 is CASKFLGESNQPQHF. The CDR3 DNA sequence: TGTGCCAGTAAGTTTCTGGGGGAAAGCAATCAGCCCCAGCATTTT.

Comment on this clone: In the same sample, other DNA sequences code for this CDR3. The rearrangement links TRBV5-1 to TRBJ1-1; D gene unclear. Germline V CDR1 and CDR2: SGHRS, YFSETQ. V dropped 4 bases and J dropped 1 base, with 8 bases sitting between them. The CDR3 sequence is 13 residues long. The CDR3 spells CASSRDGNTEAFF. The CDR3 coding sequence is TGCGCCAGCAGCCGCGACGGGAACACTGAAGCTTTCTTT.

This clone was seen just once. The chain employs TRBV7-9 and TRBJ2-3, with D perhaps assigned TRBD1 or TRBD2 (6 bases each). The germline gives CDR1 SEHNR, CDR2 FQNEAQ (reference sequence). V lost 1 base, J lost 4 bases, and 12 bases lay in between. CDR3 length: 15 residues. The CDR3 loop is CASSLVSGASDTQYF. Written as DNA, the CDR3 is TGTGCCAGCAGCTTAGTTTCGGGGGCCTCAGATACGCAGTATTTT.

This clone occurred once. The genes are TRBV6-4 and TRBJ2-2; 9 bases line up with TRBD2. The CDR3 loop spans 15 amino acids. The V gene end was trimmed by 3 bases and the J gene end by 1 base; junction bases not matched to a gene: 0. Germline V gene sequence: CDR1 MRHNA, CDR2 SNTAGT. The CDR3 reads CASSETSGNTGELFF. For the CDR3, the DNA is TGTGCCAGCAGTGAGACTAGCGGGAACACCGGGGAGCTGTTTTTT.

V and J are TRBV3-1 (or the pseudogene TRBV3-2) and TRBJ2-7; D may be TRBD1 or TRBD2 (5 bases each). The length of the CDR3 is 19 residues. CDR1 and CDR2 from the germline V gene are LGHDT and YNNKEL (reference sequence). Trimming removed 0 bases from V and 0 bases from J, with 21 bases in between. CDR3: CASSQESIRGQGYSYEQYF. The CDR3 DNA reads TGTGCCAGCAGCCAAGAATCTATCAGAGGGCAGGGATACTCCTACGAGCAGTACTTC.

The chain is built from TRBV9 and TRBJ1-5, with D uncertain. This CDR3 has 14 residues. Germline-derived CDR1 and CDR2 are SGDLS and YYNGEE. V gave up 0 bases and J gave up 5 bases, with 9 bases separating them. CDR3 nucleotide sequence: TGTGCCAGCAGCGTAGGTATAGGGTATCAGCCCCAGCATTTT. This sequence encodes CASSVGIGYQPQHF.

The CDR3 is CAIGVGFESYTGELFF. DNA for the CDR3: TGTGCCATCGGTGTCGGATTTGAGAGTTATACCGGGGAGCTGTTTTTT. The chain is built from TRBV10-3 and TRBJ2-2, with D unclear. In germline, CDR1 is ENHRY, CDR2 SYGVKD. There are 16 residues in the CDR3. V lost 8 bases to trimming and J lost 5 bases, with 21 bases between them.

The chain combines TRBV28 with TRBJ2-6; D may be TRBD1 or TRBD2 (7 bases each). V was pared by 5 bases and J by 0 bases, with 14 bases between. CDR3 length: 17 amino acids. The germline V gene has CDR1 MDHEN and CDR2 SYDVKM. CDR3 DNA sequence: TGTGCCAGCAGTGGCACAGGGGAGGGCTCTGGGGCCAACGTCCTGACTTTC. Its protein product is CASSGTGEGSGANVLTF.

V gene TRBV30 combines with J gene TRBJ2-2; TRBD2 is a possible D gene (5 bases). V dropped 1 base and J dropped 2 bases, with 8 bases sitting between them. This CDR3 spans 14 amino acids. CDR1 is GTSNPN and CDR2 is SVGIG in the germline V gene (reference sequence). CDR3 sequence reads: CAWSGTPNTGELFF. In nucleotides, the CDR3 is TGTGCCTGGAGTGGGACTCCTAACACCGGGGAGCTGTTTTTT.

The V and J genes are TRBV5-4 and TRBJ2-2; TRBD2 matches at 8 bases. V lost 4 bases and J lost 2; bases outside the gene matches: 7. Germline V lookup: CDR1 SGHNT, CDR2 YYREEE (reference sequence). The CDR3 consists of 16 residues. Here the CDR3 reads CASSTELAANTGELFF. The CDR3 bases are TGTGCCAGCAGCACAGAACTAGCGGCCAACACCGGGGAGCTGTTTTTT.

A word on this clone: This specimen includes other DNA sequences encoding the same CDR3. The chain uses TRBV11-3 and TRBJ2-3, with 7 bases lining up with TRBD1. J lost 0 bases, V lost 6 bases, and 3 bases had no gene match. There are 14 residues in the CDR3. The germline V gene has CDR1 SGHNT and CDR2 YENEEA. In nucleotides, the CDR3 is TGTGCCAGCAGTAGGGACAGCAGCACAGATACGCAGTATTTT. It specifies CASSRDSSTDTQYF.

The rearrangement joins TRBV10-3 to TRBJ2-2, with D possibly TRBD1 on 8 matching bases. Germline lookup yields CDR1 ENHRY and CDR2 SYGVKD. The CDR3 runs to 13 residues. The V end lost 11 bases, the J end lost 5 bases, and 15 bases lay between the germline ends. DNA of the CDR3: TGTGCCGTAATACAGGGGGGGACCGGGGAGCTGTTTTTT. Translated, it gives CAVIQGGTGELFF.

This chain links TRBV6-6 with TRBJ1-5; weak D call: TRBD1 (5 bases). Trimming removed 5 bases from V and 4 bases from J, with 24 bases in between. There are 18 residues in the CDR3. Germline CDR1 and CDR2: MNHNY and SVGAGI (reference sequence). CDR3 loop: CASSPTFYPTVQNQPQHF. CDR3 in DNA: TGTGCCAGCAGTCCAACCTTTTACCCGACAGTTCAAAATCAGCCCCAGCATTTT.

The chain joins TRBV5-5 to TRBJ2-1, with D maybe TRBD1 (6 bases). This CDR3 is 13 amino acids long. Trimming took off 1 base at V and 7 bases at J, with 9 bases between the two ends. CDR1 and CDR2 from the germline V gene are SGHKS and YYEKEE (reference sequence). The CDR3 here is CASSLTGRNEQFF. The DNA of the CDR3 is TGTGCCAGCAGCTTGACAGGGAGAAATGAGCAGTTCTTC.

CDR3 DNA sequence: TGTGCCTGGCTGAGGTCTCCTGGGGCCAACGTCCTGACTTTC. It encodes CAWLRSPGANVLTF. The chain recombines TRBV30 with TRBJ2-6; D remains unclear. With 5 bases removed from V and 2 bases from J, the gap between germline ends came to 10 bases. The germline gives CDR1 GTSNPN, CDR2 SVGIG (reference sequence). This CDR3 is built from 14 residues.

CDR3 amino acids: CASSHSERQGYTDTQYF. Written as DNA, the CDR3 is TGCGCCAGCAGCCACTCCGAGAGACAGGGATATACAGATACGCAGTATTTT. The chain is built from TRBV4-1 and TRBJ2-3, with 7 bases matching TRBD1. Germline loops: CDR1 MGHRA, CDR2 YSYEKL. V lost 3 bases to trimming and J lost 3 bases; unmatched junction nucleotides: 12. This CDR3 is 17 amino acids long.

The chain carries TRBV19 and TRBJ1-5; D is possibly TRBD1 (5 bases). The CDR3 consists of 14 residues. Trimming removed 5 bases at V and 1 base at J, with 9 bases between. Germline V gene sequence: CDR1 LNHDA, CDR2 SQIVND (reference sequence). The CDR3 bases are TGTGCCAGTAGTCGGGGGGAGAGCAATCAGCCCCAGCATTTT. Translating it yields CASSRGESNQPQHF.

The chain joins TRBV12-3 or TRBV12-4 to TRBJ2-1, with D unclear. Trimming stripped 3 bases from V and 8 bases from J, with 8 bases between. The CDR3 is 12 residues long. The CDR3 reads CASSFGQYEQFF. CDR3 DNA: TGTGCCAGCAGTTTTGGGCAGTATGAGCAGTTCTTC.

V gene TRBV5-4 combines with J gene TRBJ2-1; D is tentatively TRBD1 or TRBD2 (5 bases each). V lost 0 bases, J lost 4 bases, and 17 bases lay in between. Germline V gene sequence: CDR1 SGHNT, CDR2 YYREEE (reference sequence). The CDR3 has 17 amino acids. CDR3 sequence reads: CASSLGAGGATYNEQFF. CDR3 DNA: TGTGCCAGCAGCTTGGGGGCTGGGGGAGCTACTTACAATGAGCAGTTCTTC. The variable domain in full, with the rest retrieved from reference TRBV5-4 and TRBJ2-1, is ETGVTQSPTHLIKTRGQQVTLRCSSQSGHNTVSWYQQALGQGPQFIFQYYREEENGRGNFPPRFSGLQFPNYSSELNVNALELDDSALYLCASSLGAGGATYNEQFFGPGTRLTVL.